One and the same sample provided the 30 T cell receptor beta chains below, sequenced in a study of T-cell reconstitution after alpha-beta-depleted transplantation in children. For TCRbeta, the library was prepared with unique molecular identifiers. Each CDR3 protein is one row after TCRdb ran MiXCR on the PCR reads. The sample comprises 500,000 to 650,000 distinct CDR3 sequences, about an eighth of which are singletons, and 13% to 15% rests with the top ten. Material: PBMCs, mostly from graft donor cells, obtained 180 days after TCRalphabeta/CD19-depleted stem cell transplant. The source is a female patient between 2 and 15 years old who had a stem cell transplant for aplastic anemia, so the T cells may come from the graft donor.

V and J are TRBV6-5 and TRBJ2-2; 13 bases match TRBD2. CDR3 size: 16 residues. The V and J ends lost 2 bases and 5 bases, in that order; junction bases with no gene match: 2. Germline-derived CDR1 and CDR2 are MNHEY and SVGAGI. The CDR3 reads CASSYTGLAGTGELFF. CDR3 DNA sequence: TGTGCCAGCAGTTACACGGGACTAGCGGGGACCGGGGAGCTGTTTTTT.

This clonotype occurred many times. This sequence joins TRBV15 and TRBJ2-1; 8 bases align to TRBD1. From germline, CDR1 is LNHNV and CDR2 YYDKDF (reference sequence). With V trimmed by 3 bases and J by 12 bases, 4 bases remained unmatched. This CDR3 contains 12 residues. The CDR3 nucleotides are TGTGCCACCAGCAGGGACAGGGAGGCGCAGTTCTTC. Translation: CATSRDREAQFF.

The gene calls are TRBV27 and TRBJ1-6; TRBD1 aligns across 8 bases. CDR3 length equals 16 residues. Unmatched junction bases numbered 8, after V lost 3 bases and J lost 7 bases. Germline assignment: CDR1 MNHEY and CDR2 SMNVEV (reference sequence). CDR3 amino acids: CASSFKPGQVNSPLHF. The CDR3 DNA follows: TGTGCCAGCAGTTTTAAGCCGGGACAGGTGAATTCACCCCTCCACTTT.

The chain uses TRBV15 and TRBJ2-7, with TRBD1 identical over 8 bases. J gave up 4 bases and V 3 bases, and 5 bases lay outside the gene matches. CDR1 and CDR2 (germline): LNHNV, YYDKDF (reference sequence). This CDR3 spans 14 amino acids. The CDR3 DNA reads as TGTGCCACCAGCAGGGCGGACAGGGTGTACGAGCAGTACTTC. Translating gives CATSRADRVYEQYF.

This clonotype came up a few times. The rearrangement uses TRBV12-3 or TRBV12-4 and TRBJ1-5, with TRBD1 matching 8 bases. The CDR3 is 14 residues long. J gave up 5 bases and V 3 bases, and 3 bases lay outside the gene matches. This chain's CDR3 is CASSFSGGHQPQHF. The CDR3 bases are TGTGCCAGCAGTTTCTCAGGGGGCCATCAGCCCCAGCATTTT.

This rearrangement joins TRBV12-3 or TRBV12-4 to TRBJ2-1, with 11 bases aligning to TRBD2. This CDR3 is 16 amino acids long. With V trimmed by 7 bases and J by 4 bases, 9 bases remained unmatched. The CDR3 sequence is CASTAGLAESYNEQFF. CDR3 nucleotide sequence: TGTGCCAGCACCGCGGGACTAGCGGAATCTTACAATGAGCAGTTCTTC.

V and J are TRBV5-6 and TRBJ2-3; 9 nucleotides agree with TRBD2. The CDR3 is 16 residues long. Germline V lookup: CDR1 SGHDT, CDR2 YYEEEE. The V and J ends lost 0 bases and 3 bases, in that order; junction bases with no gene match: 5. The CDR3 DNA follows: TGTGCCAGCAGCTTGGCCGGTAGCGGGAGTACAGATACGCAGTATTTT. This translates into CASSLAGSGSTDTQYF.

This clonotype was seen more than once but under ten times. The rearrangement links TRBV5-1 to TRBJ2-1; D is uncertain. Germline loops: CDR1 SGHRS, CDR2 YFSETQ. The V gene lost 0 bases and the J gene lost 2 bases, with 9 bases spanning the gap. This CDR3 region has 15 residues. The DNA for the CDR3 is TGCGCCAGCAGCTTGGACATAGCAGCCTACAATGAGCAGTTCTTC. Amino acids: CASSLDIAAYNEQFF.

This clonotype came up many times. J is TRBJ2-3 and V is TRBV5-1, with 8 bases fitting TRBD2. The CDR3 length is 17 residues. V dropped 3 bases and J dropped 5; count of bases not matched to a gene: 14. Looked up from germline, CDR1 is SGHRS and CDR2 is YFSETQ. The CDR3 loop reads CASSSRRSGGPGDTQYF. In nucleotides, the CDR3 is TGCGCCAGCAGCTCTCGCCGGTCGGGAGGGCCAGGAGATACGCAGTATTTT. Full variable domain (outside the CDR3, taken from reference TRBV5-1 and TRBJ2-3): KAGVTQTPRYLIKTRGQQVTLSCSPISGHRSVSWYQQTPGQGLQFLFEYFSETQRNKGNFPGRFSGRQFSNSRSEMNVSTLELGDSALYLCASSSRRSGGPGDTQYFGPGTRLTVL.

The genes are TRBV20-1 and TRBJ2-1; D could derive from TRBD1 or TRBD2 (6 bases each). The V end lost 2 bases, the J end lost 1 base, and 24 bases lay between the germline ends. From germline, CDR1 is DFQATT and CDR2 SNEGSKA (reference sequence). CDR3 size: 19 residues. The CDR3 nucleotides are TGCAGTGCTAGATCCCGCACCTTTGGGGGGCTAGCATCCTACAATGAGCAGTTCTTC. Translating it yields CSARSRTFGGLASYNEQFF.

The chain couples TRBV4-3 to TRBJ2-3; the D call may be TRBD1 or TRBD2 (5 bases each). The germline gives CDR1 LGHNA, CDR2 YSLEER. V was cut by 3 bases and J by 8 bases, with 12 bases left in between. CDR3 length: 13 amino acids. The CDR3 loop reads CASSHENGGTQYF. The CDR3 nucleotides are TGCGCCAGCAGCCACGAGAATGGGGGTACGCAGTATTTT.

In its sample, this clonotype was seen many times. The gene calls are TRBV5-5 and TRBJ1-4; 11 positions match TRBD1. Losses at the gene ends were 6 bases for V and 8 bases for J; bases not matched to a gene: 6. CDR1 is SGHKS, CDR2 YYEKEE, per germline (reference sequence). This CDR3 contains 14 residues. In DNA form, the CDR3 reads TGTGCCAGCACCCGGGACAGGGGGGGAGAAAAACTGTTTTTT. Translating it yields CASTRDRGGEKLFF.

This clonotype was counted only a few times. This chain uses TRBV4-2 with TRBJ2-3; TRBD2 agrees at 7 bases. The ends lost 7 bases at V and 5 bases at J; junction bases unmatched: 12. Germline V gene sequence: CDR1 LGHNA, CDR2 YNFKEQ. The CDR3 totals 15 residues. The CDR3 nucleotides are TGTGCCAGCACCCTTCTAGCGGTCCCTGGAGATACGCAGTATTTT. Translated, it gives CASTLLAVPGDTQYF.

This chain links TRBV5-6 with TRBJ1-5; 10 bases are a match to TRBD1. J was trimmed by 7 bases and V by 4 bases; bases with no gene match: 8. The V gene's germline CDR1 is SGHDT and CDR2 YYEEEE. CDR3 length: 15 amino acids. The CDR3 region is CASSSDRGLLQPQHF. DNA of the CDR3: TGTGCCAGCAGCAGCGACAGGGGGCTTTTGCAGCCCCAGCATTTT.

This clonotype was seen repeatedly, ten times or more. This chain uses TRBV25-1 with TRBJ2-1; the D call may be TRBD1 or TRBD2 (5 bases each). This CDR3 has 15 amino acids. The germline V gene encodes CDR1 MGHDK and CDR2 SYGVNS. The V and J ends lost 1 base and 4 bases respectively, with 11 bases between them. CDR3 in DNA: TGTGCCAGCAGTGAATCGAGGGGAAGATACAATGAGCAGTTCTTC. Its translation is CASSESRGRYNEQFF.

This clonotype has ten or more counts. This chain links TRBV30 with TRBJ1-5, with D possibly TRBD1 on 5 matching bases. V lost 0 bases, J lost 0 bases, and 12 bases lay in between. There are 16 residues in the CDR3. Germline V gives CDR1 GTSNPN, CDR2 SVGIG (reference sequence). CDR3 amino acids: CAWSVSWDYSNQPQHF. In DNA form, the CDR3 reads TGTGCCTGGAGTGTGTCGTGGGACTATAGCAATCAGCCCCAGCATTTT.

This clonotype was detected many times. The V and J genes are TRBV5-1 and TRBJ2-2; D is undetermined. The germline CDR1 and CDR2 sequences are SGHRS and YFSETQ. V lost 4 bases and J lost 0, with 10 bases in between. The CDR3 loop spans 15 amino acids. The CDR3 nucleotides are TGCGCCAGCAGCCCGAGACCTTCGAACACCGGGGAGCTGTTTTTT. It specifies CASSPRPSNTGELFF.

This clonotype was detected a few times. The chain recombines TRBV29-1 with TRBJ1-5, with 7 bases aligning to TRBD1. V gave up 6 bases and J gave up 6 bases; unmatched junction bases: 8. The CDR3 contains 13 residues. Germline values: CDR1 SQVTM, CDR2 ANQGSEA. The CDR3 loop reads CSVETGIGQPQHF. As DNA, the CDR3 is TGCAGCGTGGAGACAGGGATAGGTCAGCCCCAGCATTTT. Variable domain in full (rest from reference TRBV29-1 and TRBJ1-5): SAVISQKPSRDICQRGTSLTIQCQVDSQVTMMFWYRQQPGQSLTLIATANQGSEATYESGFVIDKFPISRPNLTFSTLTVSNMSPEDSSIYLCSVETGIGQPQHFGDGTRLSIL.

This clonotype was observed a handful of times. This rearrangement joins TRBV20-1 to TRBJ1-5; 10 nucleotides line up with TRBD1. CDR1 DFQATT and CDR2 SNEGSKA come from the germline V gene (reference sequence). This CDR3 contains 15 residues. The trim removed 5 bases at V and 2 bases at J, leaving 6 bases unmatched. The CDR3 sequence: CSAWAGTGGNQPQHF. The CDR3 DNA is TGCAGTGCTTGGGCCGGGACAGGGGGCAATCAGCCCCAGCATTTT.

This clonotype was picked up a small number of times. This chain links TRBV6-2 or TRBV6-3 with TRBJ2-1; 9 bases are a match to TRBD2. The CDR3 totals 14 residues. Losses at the gene ends were 8 bases for V and 7 bases for J; bases not matched to a gene: 9. Germline V gives CDR1 MNHEY, CDR2 SVGEGT. The CDR3 nucleotides are TGTGCCAGCCGGACGAGCGGGAGGTGGAATGAGCAGTTCTTC. It is translated as CASRTSGRWNEQFF.

This clonotype was counted at least ten times. The chain has TRBV28 and TRBJ2-7; D may be TRBD1 or TRBD2 (5 bases each). Looked up from germline, CDR1 is MDHEN and CDR2 is SYDVKM. The CDR3 sequence is 14 residues long. V was pared by 2 bases and J by 4 bases, with 12 bases between. CDR3 DNA: TGTGCCAGCAGTTTAGGGGGAGACGTGTACGAGCAGTACTTC. Translated, it gives CASSLGGDVYEQYF.

The chain recombines TRBV4-3 with TRBJ2-7; TRBD1 aligns across 7 bases. Germline values: CDR1 LGHNA, CDR2 YSLEER. CDR3 length: 12 amino acids. V shed 3 bases and J 6 bases; nucleotides not matched to a gene: 2. Written as DNA, the CDR3 is TGCGCCAGCAGCCAGACAGGGCGCGAGCAGTACTTC. Protein product: CASSQTGREQYF.

This clonotype was detected only a few times. The genes are TRBV7-2 and TRBJ2-7; possible D gene TRBD2, 5 bases. Germline lookup yields CDR1 SGHTA and CDR2 FQGNSA. The V and J ends lost 4 bases and 0 bases respectively, with 13 bases between them. This CDR3 spans 15 amino acids. The CDR3 protein is CASSSERLNSYEQYV. CDR3 sequence (DNA): TGTGCCAGCAGCTCGGAAAGACTAAACTCCTACGAGCAGTACGTC.

The rearrangement uses TRBV7-2 and TRBJ2-7; 10 nucleotides line up with TRBD2. In germline, CDR1 is SGHTA, CDR2 FQGNSA. V was pared by 5 bases and J by 2 bases, with 6 bases of the junction left unmatched. The CDR3 length is 15 residues. CDR3 region: CASSPGLAIAYEQYF. DNA for the CDR3: TGTGCCAGCAGCCCGGGACTAGCGATTGCCTACGAGCAGTACTTC.

This clonotype turned up a few times. This chain connects TRBV28 to TRBJ2-2; the D gene is possibly TRBD1 (6 bases). Trimming cost V 2 bases and J 4 bases, with 11 bases left between them. Looked up from germline, CDR1 is MDHEN and CDR2 is SYDVKM. The CDR3 runs 15 residues. The CDR3 nucleotides read TGTGCCAGCAGTTTACACAGGGAAGGCACCGGGGAGCTGTTTTTT. This translates into CASSLHREGTGELFF.

The chain uses TRBV14 and TRBJ1-1; 9 bases match TRBD1. The junction had 2 bases not matched to a gene; V was cut back by 3 bases and J by 0 bases. Germline V gene sequence: CDR1 SGHDN, CDR2 FVKESK. The length of the CDR3 is 15 residues. The CDR3: CASSHWDRVNTEAFF. CDR3 DNA: TGTGCCAGCAGCCACTGGGACAGGGTGAACACTGAAGCTTTCTTT.

This clonotype was counted between two and nine times. This sequence joins TRBV27 and TRBJ2-7, with no clear D. Trimming took off 6 bases at V and 9 bases at J, with 18 bases between the two ends. The CDR3 totals 13 residues. Per germline, CDR1 MNHEY and CDR2 SMNVEV (reference sequence). CDR3 sequence reads: CASSHRVGYRQYF. The DNA of the CDR3 is TGTGCCAGCAGCCATCGGGTTGGGTACCGGCAGTACTTC.

This clonotype was seen only a few times. The chain joins TRBV3-1 to TRBJ2-2, with D maybe TRBD1 (6 bases). The CDR3 is made up of 13 amino acids. The germline gives CDR1 LGHDT, CDR2 YNNKEL (reference sequence). V was cut by 8 bases and J by 3 bases, with 10 bases left in between. CDR3 loop: CASRYRDTGELFF. The CDR3 coding sequence is TGTGCCAGCCGGTACAGGGACACCGGGGAGCTGTTTTTT.

The sample holds a few counts of this clonotype. The chain employs TRBV12-3 or TRBV12-4 and TRBJ2-5, with TRBD2 as a possible D gene (7 bases). The CDR3 has 15 residues. V shed 5 bases and J shed 5 bases, with 18 bases lying between them. CDR3 DNA sequence: TGTGCCAGCAGTCGGGGGGCCAGTCAAGGGGAGACCCAGTACTTC. Amino acids: CASSRGASQGETQYF.

This clonotype was found many times. The rearrangement uses TRBV20-1 and TRBJ2-6, with 7 bases aligning to TRBD1. CDR3 length: 15 amino acids. From germline, CDR1 is DFQATT and CDR2 SNEGSKA (reference sequence). The V and J ends lost 5 bases and 0 bases, in that order; junction bases with no gene match: 4. This chain's CDR3 is CSARQGSSGANVLTF. The DNA of the CDR3 is TGCAGTGCTCGACAGGGCAGCTCTGGGGCCAACGTCCTGACTTTC.